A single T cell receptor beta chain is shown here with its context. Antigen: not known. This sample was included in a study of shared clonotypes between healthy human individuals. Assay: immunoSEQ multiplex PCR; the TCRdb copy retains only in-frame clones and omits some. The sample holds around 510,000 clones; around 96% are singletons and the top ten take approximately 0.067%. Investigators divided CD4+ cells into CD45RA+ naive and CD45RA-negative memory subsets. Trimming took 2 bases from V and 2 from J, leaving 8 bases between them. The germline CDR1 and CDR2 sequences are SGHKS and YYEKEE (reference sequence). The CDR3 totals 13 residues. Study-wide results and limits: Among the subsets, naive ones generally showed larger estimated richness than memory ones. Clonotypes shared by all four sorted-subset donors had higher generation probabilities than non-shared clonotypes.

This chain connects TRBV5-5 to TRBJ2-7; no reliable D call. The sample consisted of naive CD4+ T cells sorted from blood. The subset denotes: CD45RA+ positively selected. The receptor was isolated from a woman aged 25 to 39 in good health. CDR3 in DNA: TGTGCCAGCAGCTTTGACCCCGCCTACGAGCAGTACTTC. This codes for CASSFDPAYEQYF.